These T cell receptor beta chains were read from a single sample in a study of identical twins. TCRdb re-analysed the 5' RACE reads in MiXCR, keeping a single row per CDR3 protein. The sample contains hundreds of thousands of distinct CDR3 sequences, approximately 22% of which appear only once. This sample was also put to use in a study of T cells expressing NK-cell markers.

Material: PBMCs. The receptors were sampled from a woman under 30 in good health. The CDR3 runs from the conserved cysteine through the conserved F or W. The D gene is left open where the match is weak. Size is omitted from some rows. Given values are once, few, many or a class for expanded clones.

>.|TRBV6-5|TRBJ2-7|.
TGTGCCAGCAGTACTTTCTCCGAGCAGTACTTC
CASSTFSEQYF
>.|TRBV10-1|TRBJ1-1|.
TGCGCCAGCAGATCTAGGGACCAGGCTGAAGCTTTCTTT
CASRSRDQAEAFF
>few|TRBV20-1|TRBJ2-3|.
TGCAGTGGGAGGGGGGGTACAGATACGCAGTATTTT
CSGRGGTDTQYF
>few|TRBV20-1|TRBJ2-3|TRBD2
TGCAGTGCTAGAGGGGTAGCGGGGGGGGCAGGAGATACGCAGTATTTT
CSARGVAGGAGDTQYF
>few|TRBV20-1|TRBJ2-7|.
TGCAGTGCTAGAAATCCCGGCGGGCAGTACTTC
CSARNPGGQYF
>.|TRBV12-3/TRBV12-4|TRBJ2-7|.
TGTGCCAGCTGCGGGTTGGGCTACGAGCAGTACTTC
CASCGLGYEQYF
>few|TRBV29-1|TRBJ1-1|.
TGCAGCGTTTTTACCCCCTTAAGGGTGGTGAACACTGAAGCTTTCTTT
CSVFTPLRVVNTEAFF
>many|TRBV12-3/TRBV12-4|TRBJ1-1|.
TGTGCCAGCAGTTTAGACCGTGGGAACACTGAAGCTTTCTTT
CASSLDRGNTEAFF
>many|TRBV10-3|TRBJ2-7|TRBD1
TGTGCCAGCGGATCGGGACAGGGGCAGTACGAGCAGTACTTC
CASGSGQGQYEQYF
>few|TRBV7-9|TRBJ1-2|TRBD1
TGTGCCAGCAGCTTAGCCCGAGGACAGGCGGGCTATGGCTACACCTTC
CASSLARGQAGYGYTF
>.|TRBV20-1|TRBJ2-4|.
TGCAGTGCTAGGGCCTCGGGAGCGGCCAAAAACATTCAGTACTTC
CSARASGAAKNIQYF
>.|TRBV7-9|TRBJ2-1|.
TGTGCCAGCAGCCCCCCCGAGGGCAATGAGCAGTTCTTC
CASSPPEGNEQFF
>few|TRBV7-9|TRBJ2-2|TRBD1
TGTGCCAGCCTTACAGGGGGCGACGGGGAGCTGTTTTTT
CASLTGGDGELFF
>.|TRBV7-9|TRBJ2-1|TRBD2
TGTGCCAGCAGCTCCACCGGGACTAGGATCGGAGATGAGCAGTTCTTC
CASSSTGTRIGDEQFF
>many|TRBV9|TRBJ2-2|.
TGTGCCAGCAGCGCCAAGACTAGACCCGGGGAGCTGTTTTTT
CASSAKTRPGELFF
>.|TRBV5-6|TRBJ2-1|TRBD2
TGTGCCAGCAGCTTCACTAGCGGGAATACAAATGAGCAGTTCTTC
CASSFTSGNTNEQFF
>.|TRBV10-3|TRBJ1-6|.
TGTGCCATCAGGGACTTAAGCTCCTATAATTCACCCCTCCACTTT
CAIRDLSSYNSPLHF
>many|TRBV7-9|TRBJ2-3|.
TGTGCCAGCAGCTTAGGCTCAGGGGGGGCGACAGATACGCAGTATTTT
CASSLGSGGATDTQYF
>few|TRBV7-9|TRBJ1-2|TRBD1
TGTGCCAGCAGCACAGACCGGGACAGGGGAACCTATGGCTACACCTTC
CASSTDRDRGTYGYTF
>.|TRBV20-1|TRBJ2-7|TRBD2
TGCAGTGCGCAAAGAGGGGAGGGCGAGCAGTACTTC
CSAQRGEGEQYF
>few|TRBV20-1|TRBJ1-2|.
TGCAGTGCTCCGACCAGGGTGAGCTATGGCTACACCTTC
CSAPTRVSYGYTF
>few|TRBV5-1|TRBJ2-1|.
TGCGCCAGCAGCTTGGTTGCGGACCACTACAATGAGCAGTTCTTC
CASSLVADHYNEQFF
>.|TRBV9|TRBJ1-4|.
TGTGCCAGCAGCGTCGGTAATGGGTTCGGCGAAAAACTGTTTTTT
CASSVGNGFGEKLFF
>.|TRBV20-1|TRBJ1-1|.
TGCAGTGCCGAATCAGGGCCTCGAGCTTTCTTT
CSAESGPRAFF
>.|TRBV12-5|TRBJ2-5|.
TGTGCTAGTGGGCCCAGGGTGGCGGCGGAGACCCAGTACTTC
CASGPRVAAETQYF
>.|TRBV5-1|TRBJ1-1|.
TGCGCCAGCTCACTAAGCGGCTGGGACACTGAAGCTTTCTTT
CASSLSGWDTEAFF
>many|TRBV10-3|TRBJ2-7|.
TGTGCCATCGGGGGAAGGAGATTCCACGAGCAGTACTTC
CAIGGRRFHEQYF
>few|TRBV12-3/TRBV12-4|TRBJ2-2|.
TGTGCCAGCAGCCCCGAAACGGCCGGGGAGCTGTTTTTT
CASSPETAGELFF
>.|TRBV27|TRBJ2-3|.
TGTGCCAGCAGTTTAGGGTTTCTAGGGGGAGATACGCAGTATTTT
CASSLGFLGGDTQYF
>few|TRBV5-1|TRBJ1-3|.
TGCGCCAGCAGCTCGACGGGACTGCTTCTCTCTGGAAACACCATATATTTT
CASSSTGLLLSGNTIYF
>few|TRBV20-1|TRBJ2-5|.
TGCAGTGCTAGACCTCTAGGCAGGGGTTCGGAGACCCAGTACTTC
CSARPLGRGSETQYF
>.|TRBV7-2|TRBJ2-5|.
TGTGCCAGCAGCTTAGGATTGGCTGGGGGCGTCCTGGAGACCCAGTACTTC
CASSLGLAGGVLETQYF
>few|TRBV7-6|TRBJ1-2|.
TGTGCCAGCAGCTTATTTTCCGACAGTAACTATGGCTACACCTTC
CASSLFSDSNYGYTF
>.|TRBV18|TRBJ2-3|.
TGTGCCAGCTCCCTTACCACAGGGACAGATACGCAGTATTTT
CASSLTTGTDTQYF
>.|TRBV7-2|TRBJ2-7|.
TGTGCCAGCAGCTTATTTCTGCTCTCCTACGAGCAGTACTTC
CASSLFLLSYEQYF
>few|TRBV7-7|TRBJ2-5|.
TGTGCCAGCAGCGTTAGTGCAGCCCAAGAGACCCAGTACTTC
CASSVSAAQETQYF